Listed here are 26 T cell receptor beta chains from one sample, sequenced in a study of long-term antiretroviral therapy in people with HIV. At survey level, the immunoSEQ assay was run in its v3.0 version. Clones were sequenced by immunoSEQ multiplex PCR, and TCRdb holds only the in-frame ones, with some missing. The sample lists over 15,000 clones, under 85% occurring once. The source was unsorted PBMCs, collected 2.5 years before starting antiretroviral therapy. The source of these receptors is a woman in her fifties or sixties with HIV.

The rearrangement uses TRBV5-1 and TRBJ1-4, with 8 bases that match TRBD1. This CDR3 has 15 residues. Per germline, CDR1 SGHRS and CDR2 YFSETQ. V shed 2 bases and J 8 bases; nucleotides not matched to a gene: 8. CDR3 loop: CASSLLGQGREKLFF. The DNA for the CDR3 is TGCGCCAGCAGCTTATTAGGACAGGGTAGGGAAAAACTGTTTTTT.

The rearrangement uses TRBV7-2 and TRBJ1-4; D is possibly TRBD1 (6 bases). Trimming took off 1 base at V and 6 bases at J, with 9 bases between the two ends. The CDR3 sequence is 14 residues long. From germline, CDR1 is SGHTA and CDR2 FQGNSA. This CDR3 reads CASSLGQADEKLFF. The CDR3, as DNA: TGTGCCAGCAGCTTAGGACAGGCGGATGAAAAACTGTTTTTT.

The V and J genes are TRBV2 and TRBJ1-1; 9 bases are a match to TRBD1. This CDR3 has 15 residues. Per the germline V gene, CDR1 is SNHLY and CDR2 is FYNNEI. Trimming cost V 4 bases and J 10 bases; bases outside gene matches: 13. The CDR3 here is CASSGQGGALGGAFF. CDR3 DNA sequence: TGTGCCAGCAGTGGACAGGGGGGGGCCCTAGGGGGAGCTTTCTTT.

Relative to its sample, this clone is large. Here the CDR3 DNA reads TGTGCCAGCAGTGAGGGGGGACAGGGCGAATCTCGCTATGGCTACACCTTC. Translation: CASSEGGQGESRYGYTF. The V gene is TRBV25-1, the J gene TRBJ1-2, with TRBD1 matching over 9 bases. From germline, CDR1 is MGHDK and CDR2 SYGVNS. With V trimmed by 3 bases and J by 4 bases, 12 bases remained unmatched. CDR3 length: 17 amino acids.

The rearrangement uses TRBV7-3 and TRBJ2-3, with a tentative D call TRBD2 (6 bases). The V gene lost 5 bases and the J gene lost 0 bases, with 15 bases spanning the gap. The CDR3 extends over 16 amino acids. Germline CDR1 is SGHTA and CDR2 is FQGTGA. CDR3 sequence: CASSGPTSRSTDTQYF. The CDR3 DNA follows: TGTGCCAGCAGCGGCCCGACTAGTCGTAGCACAGATACGCAGTATTTT.

The chain combines TRBV19 with TRBJ2-1; 8 bases map to TRBD1. CDR1 is LNHDA, CDR2 SQIVND, per germline (reference sequence). With 5 bases clipped from V and 8 bases from J, the junction kept 8 bases outside the gene matches. The CDR3 runs 14 residues. The CDR3 coding sequence is TGTGCCAGTAGTCCGTGGACAGGGCAGGATGAGCAGTTCTTC. This gives the protein CASSPWTGQDEQFF.

This clone was counted a few times. The V call is TRBV6-4, the J call TRBJ1-1; no clear D gene. Per the germline V gene, CDR1 is MRHNA and CDR2 is SNTAGT. This CDR3 has 21 residues. V lost 0 bases to trimming and J lost 1 base, with 27 bases between them. The CDR3 DNA reads TGTGCCAGCAGTGACTCCGGCACCGTGAACAGCCGACTTTGTTGGAACACTGAAGCTTTCTTT. As protein: CASSDSGTVNSRLCWNTEAFF.

V is TRBV7-2 and J is TRBJ2-4, with D possibly TRBD1 on 6 matching bases. Trimming shortened V by 3 bases and J by 2 bases, and 11 bases separated the two germline ends. CDR1 is SGHTA, CDR2 FQGNSA, per germline. The CDR3 is 15 residues long. The CDR3 bases are TGTGCCAGCAGCTTTACAGGGTCGACCAAAAACATTCAGTACTTC. This codes for CASSFTGSTKNIQYF.

The rearrangement links TRBV5-1 to TRBJ1-2; D is possibly TRBD1 (6 bases). V gave up 7 bases and J gave up 6 bases, with 16 bases separating them. Looked up from germline, CDR1 is SGHRS and CDR2 is YFSETQ. The CDR3 length is 13 residues. This CDR3 is CASSLGGADGYTF. CDR3 nucleotide sequence: TGCGCCAGCTCCCTGGGGGGGGCTGATGGCTACACCTTC.

This sequence joins TRBV19 and TRBJ1-5, with D possibly TRBD1 on 6 matching bases. The V end lost 1 base, the J end lost 7 bases, and 11 bases lay between the germline ends. Germline V gives CDR1 LNHDA, CDR2 SQIVND (reference sequence). The CDR3 loop spans 14 amino acids. CDR3 protein: CASSIAGAGQPQHF. CDR3 nucleotide sequence: TGTGCCAGTAGTATAGCGGGGGCGGGCCAGCCCCAGCATTTT.

The gene calls are TRBV2 and TRBJ1-3; D unresolved. CDR1 SNHLY and CDR2 FYNNEI come from the germline V gene. The CDR3 is 15 residues long. V lost 1 base and J lost 0, with 7 bases in between. CDR3 sequence reads: CASSEGGISGNTIYF. The CDR3 coding sequence is TGTGCCAGCAGTGAAGGAGGGATCTCTGGAAACACCATATATTTT.

Here the CDR3 reads CAIPRGDDEQYV. The CDR3 bases are TGTGCCATCCCTCGGGGAGATGACGAGCAGTACGTC. The V and J genes are TRBV21-1 and TRBJ2-7; TRBD2, the table's D call, was not compared with the DNA. TRBV21-1 represents a pseudogene. The CDR3 is made up of 12 amino acids.

The V gene is TRBV11-1, the J gene TRBJ2-3; D is possibly TRBD2 (6 bases). The V gene's germline CDR1 is SGHAT and CDR2 FQDESV (reference sequence). Trimming left V 5 bases short and J 6 bases short, with 6 bases between. There are 11 residues in the CDR3. CDR3 sequence: CASSRGDTQYF. The CDR3 bases are TGTGCCAGCAGCCGGGGGGATACGCAGTATTTT.

This clone has more than one count but fewer than ten. The chain has TRBV4-2 and TRBJ2-7; a weak D match, TRBD1 (6 bases). Germline-derived CDR1 and CDR2 are LGHNA and YNFKEQ. The CDR3 sequence is 14 residues long. Trimming cost V 4 bases and J 3 bases, with 13 bases left between them. The CDR3 reads CASSPTATGYEQYF. The CDR3 coding sequence is TGTGCCAGCAGCCCGACCGCGACAGGCTACGAGCAGTACTTC.

The CDR3 spells CASSKQGANQPQHF. CDR3 sequence (DNA): TGTGCCAGCAGCAAACAGGGGGCGAACCAGCCCCAGCATTTT. The gene calls are TRBV7-6 and TRBJ1-5, with 9 bases identical to TRBD1. Germline lookup yields CDR1 SGHVS and CDR2 FNYEAQ. CDR3 length equals 14 residues. The trim removed 5 bases at V and 7 bases at J, leaving 6 bases unmatched.

The chain uses TRBV9 and TRBJ2-5; TRBD2 might be the D (6 bases). The CDR3 loop spans 16 amino acids. CDR1 is SGDLS and CDR2 is YYNGEE in the germline V gene. Trimming took off 0 bases at V and 2 bases at J, with 14 bases between the two ends. The CDR3 reads CASSVGAGVKQETQYF. CDR3 nucleotides: TGTGCCAGCAGCGTAGGAGCGGGCGTAAAGCAAGAGACCCAGTACTTC.

This clone showed up just a few times. This chain connects TRBV5-1 to TRBJ1-2, with D possibly TRBD1 on 6 matching bases. Trimming left V 2 bases short and J 1 base short, with 21 bases between. This CDR3 is built from 18 residues. In germline, CDR1 is SGHRS, CDR2 YFSETQ. The CDR3 coding sequence is TGCGCCAGCAGCTTAGAGGGCGGGGGGCGCCAGGATAACTATGGCTACACCTTC. It is translated as CASSLEGGGRQDNYGYTF.

This clone was detected a few times. The chain links TRBV6-4 to TRBJ1-1, with no clear D. CDR1 and CDR2 from the germline V gene are MRHNA and SNTAGT. The ends were cut back, 0 bases at V and 9 bases at J, with 14 bases in the middle. The CDR3 extends over 14 amino acids. The CDR3 here is CASSDSGGENKAFF. The CDR3 DNA is TGTGCCAGCAGTGACTCCGGCGGAGAAAATAAAGCTTTCTTT.

This CDR3 is CASSFDRGNTDTQYF. Written as DNA, the CDR3 is TGTGCCAGCAGCTTTGACAGGGGTAACACAGATACGCAGTATTTT. This chain links TRBV5-8 with TRBJ2-3; the match to TRBD1 covers 8 bases. V lost 2 bases, J lost 2 bases, and 4 bases stayed unmatched. Germline-derived CDR1 and CDR2 are SGHTS and YDEGEE. The CDR3 runs to 15 residues.

V is TRBV6-4 and J is TRBJ1-1; D gene ambiguous. The CDR3 spans 15 residues. CDR1 is MRHNA and CDR2 is SNTAGT in the germline V gene. V lost 3 bases to trimming and J lost 5 bases, with 16 bases between them. The CDR3: CASSEPEIRGTEAFF. CDR3 sequence (DNA): TGTGCCAGCAGTGAGCCCGAGATTAGAGGGACTGAAGCTTTCTTT.

The J gene is TRBJ1-3, the V gene TRBV2; tentatively, D is TRBD1 (5 bases). V lost 0 bases and J lost 8, with 11 bases in between. The CDR3 contains 14 residues. CDR1 SNHLY and CDR2 FYNNEI come from the germline V gene. CDR3: CASSEAGDRDTIYF. CDR3 coding DNA: TGTGCCAGCAGTGAAGCGGGGGATCGGGACACCATATATTTT.

CDR3 DNA: TGTGCCAGCAGCTTAGAGGGCGGCACTGAAGCTTTCTTT. It yields the protein CASSLEGGTEAFF. This chain joins TRBV7-2 and TRBJ1-1; D gene ambiguous. CDR3 size: 13 residues. CDR1 and CDR2 (germline): SGHTA, FQGNSA. Trimming took 1 base from V and 4 from J, leaving 7 bases between them.

The genes are TRBV5-4 and TRBJ2-7, with unresolved D. The CDR3 consists of 12 residues. Germline V gives CDR1 SGHNT, CDR2 YYREEE (reference sequence). Trimming shortened V by 4 bases and J by 1 base, and 6 bases separated the two germline ends. The CDR3, as DNA: TGTGCCAGCAGCGCTGGGTCCTACGAGCAGTACTTC. Translating it yields CASSAGSYEQYF.

This chain links TRBV2 with TRBJ1-1, with 8 positions matching TRBD1. The CDR3 sequence is 15 residues long. Germline V lookup: CDR1 SNHLY, CDR2 FYNNEI. The junction had 10 bases not matched to a gene; V was cut back by 6 bases and J by 4 bases. In DNA, the CDR3 is TGTGCCAGCAGCCAAAAGGCCACAGGGGGCACTGAAGCTTTCTTT. Translating gives CASSQKATGGTEAFF. Looking up the rest from reference TRBV2 and TRBJ1-1 gives the full variable domain: EPEVTQTPSHQVTQMGQEVILRCVPISNHLYFYWYRQILGQKVEFLVSFYNNEISEKSEIFDDQFSVERPDGSNFTLKIRSTKLEDSAMYFCASSQKATGGTEAFFGQGTRLTVV.

This clone has more than one count but fewer than ten. This chain links TRBV5-1 with TRBJ2-1, with 8 bases identical to TRBD2. V was pared by 0 bases and J by 8 bases, with 10 bases of the junction left unmatched. This CDR3 is 16 amino acids long. CDR1 SGHRS and CDR2 YFSETQ come from the germline V gene. The CDR3 DNA reads as TGCGCCAGCAGCTTGGAAGGAAGAGCGGGGGTGGATGAGCAGTTCTTC. This translates into CASSLEGRAGVDEQFF.

V is TRBV2 and J is TRBJ1-2; D is ambiguous. This CDR3 comprises 14 residues. Germline CDR1 and CDR2: SNHLY and FYNNEI. V was shortened by 4 bases and J by 8 bases, with 17 bases between the two germline ends. In DNA, the CDR3 is TGTGCCAGCAGTGTGGGCCAGAACCCGAAGGGCTACACCTTC. Protein: CASSVGQNPKGYTF.